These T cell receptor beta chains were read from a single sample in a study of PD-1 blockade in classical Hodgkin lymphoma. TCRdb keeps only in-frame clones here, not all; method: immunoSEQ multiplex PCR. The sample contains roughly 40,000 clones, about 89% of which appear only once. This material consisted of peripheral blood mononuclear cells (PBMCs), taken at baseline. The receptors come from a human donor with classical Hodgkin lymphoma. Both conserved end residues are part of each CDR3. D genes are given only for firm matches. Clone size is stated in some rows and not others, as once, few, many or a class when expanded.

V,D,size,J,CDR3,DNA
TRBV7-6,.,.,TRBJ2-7,CASSLFPAAVYEQYF,TGTGCCAGCAGCTTATTCCCAGCGGCGGTCTACGAGCAGTACTTC
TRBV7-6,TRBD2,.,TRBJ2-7,CASSSGLAEQYF,TGTGCCAGCAGCTCGGGACTAGCGGAGCAGTACTTC
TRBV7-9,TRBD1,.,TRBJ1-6,CASSSGQLSSYNSPLHF,TGTGCCAGCAGCTCGGGACAGCTCAGCTCCTATAATTCACCCCTCCACTTT
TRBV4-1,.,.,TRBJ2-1,CASSQEGSGTFSYNEQFF,TGCGCCAGCAGCCAAGAGGGTAGCGGAACTTTCTCCTACAATGAGCAGTTCTTC
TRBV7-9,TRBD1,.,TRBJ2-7,CASSLKAPPGQGDYEQYF,TGTGCCAGCAGCTTAAAAGCCCCTCCGGGACAGGGTGACTACGAGCAGTACTTC
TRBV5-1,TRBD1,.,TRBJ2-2,CASKLLPTGAGTGELFF,TGCGCCAGCAAGCTCCTCCCGACAGGGGCTGGCACCGGGGAGCTGTTTTTT
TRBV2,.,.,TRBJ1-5,CASSESTSGALHF,TGTGCCAGCAGTGAAAGTACGTCAGGTGCTCTGCATTTT
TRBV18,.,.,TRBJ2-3,CASSLGTQDTQYF,TGTGCCAGCTCACTGGGGACCCAAGATACGCAGTATTTT
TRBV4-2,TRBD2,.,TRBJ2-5,CASSQEMVAGGLETQYF,TGTGCCAGCAGCCAAGAGATGGTAGCGGGGGGTTTGGAGACCCAGTACTTC
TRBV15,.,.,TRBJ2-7,CATSWRLVDEQYF,TGTGCCACCAGCTGGAGACTAGTAGACGAGCAGTACTTC
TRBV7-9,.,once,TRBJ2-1,CASSLGLDHNEQFF,TGTGCCAGCAGCTTAGGACTAGATCACAATGAGCAGTTCTTC
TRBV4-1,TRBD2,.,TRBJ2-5,CASSETPLGTSVKQETQYF,TGCGCCAGCAGCGAAACACCACTCGGGACTAGCGTAAAACAAGAGACCCAGTACTTC
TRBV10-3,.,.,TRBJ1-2,CAISEGRDGYTF,TGTGCCATCAGTGAAGGGAGAGATGGCTACACCTTC
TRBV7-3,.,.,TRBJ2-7,CASSLSPGSDEQYF,TGTGCCAGCAGCTTAAGTCCGGGTTCGGACGAGCAGTACTTC
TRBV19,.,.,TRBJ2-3,CASGSDTQYF,TGTGCCTCAGGGTCGGATACGCAGTATTTT
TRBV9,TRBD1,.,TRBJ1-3,CASSGTGPSSGNTIYF,TGTGCCAGCAGCGGGACAGGTCCCTCCTCTGGAAACACCATATATTTT
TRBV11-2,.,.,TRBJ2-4,CASSSGPIQYF,TGTGCCAGCAGCTCCGGACCTATTCAGTACTTC
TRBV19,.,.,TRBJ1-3,CASSSITFYSGNTIYF,TGTGCCAGTAGTAGCATTACCTTCTACTCTGGAAACACCATATATTTT
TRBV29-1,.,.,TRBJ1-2,CSVVGKEGYTF,TGCAGCGTTGTAGGGAAGGAAGGCTACACCTTC
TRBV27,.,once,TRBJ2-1,CASSLRAGSSYNEQFF,TGTGCCAGCAGTTTACGGGCGGGGAGCTCCTACAATGAGCAGTTCTTC
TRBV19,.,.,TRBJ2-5,CASSIVPGQETQYF,TGTGCCAGTAGTATAGTCCCAGGACAAGAGACCCAGTACTTC
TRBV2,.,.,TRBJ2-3,CASSEVGADTQYF,TGTGCCAGCAGTGAAGTTGGGGCAGATACGCAGTATTTT
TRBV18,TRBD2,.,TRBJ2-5,CASSPPVASGRAGQETQYF,TGTGCCAGCTCACCACCGGTAGCTAGCGGGAGGGCCGGGCAAGAGACCCAGTACTTC
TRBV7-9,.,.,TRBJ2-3,CASSLWVGGEADTQYF,TGTGCCAGCAGCTTATGGGTTGGCGGGGAGGCAGATACGCAGTATTTT
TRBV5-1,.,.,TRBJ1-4,CASSLGTDVTNEKLFF,TGCGCCAGCAGCCTAGGGACCGATGTTACTAATGAAAAACTGTTTTTT
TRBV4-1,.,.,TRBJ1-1,CASSQKDGYTEAFF,TGCGCCAGCAGCCAGAAAGACGGCTACACTGAAGCTTTCTTT
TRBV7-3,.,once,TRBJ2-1,CASSFDKSSYNEQFF,TGTGCCAGCAGCTTCGACAAGAGCTCCTACAATGAGCAGTTCTTC
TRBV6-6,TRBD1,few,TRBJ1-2,CATRGRGHGYTF,TGTGCCACCAGAGGCAGGGGGCATGGCTACACCTTC
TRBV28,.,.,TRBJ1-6,CASLENFSYNSPLHF,TGTGCCAGCCTTGAGAACTTCTCCTATAATTCACCCCTCCACTTT
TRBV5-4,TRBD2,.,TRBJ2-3,CASSFGTSGGARAQYF,TGTGCCAGCAGCTTCGGGACTAGCGGGGGGGCCCGGGCACAGTATTTT
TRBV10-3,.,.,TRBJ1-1,CAINPTRGNTEAFF,TGTGCCATCAACCCCACTAGGGGGAACACTGAAGCTTTCTTT